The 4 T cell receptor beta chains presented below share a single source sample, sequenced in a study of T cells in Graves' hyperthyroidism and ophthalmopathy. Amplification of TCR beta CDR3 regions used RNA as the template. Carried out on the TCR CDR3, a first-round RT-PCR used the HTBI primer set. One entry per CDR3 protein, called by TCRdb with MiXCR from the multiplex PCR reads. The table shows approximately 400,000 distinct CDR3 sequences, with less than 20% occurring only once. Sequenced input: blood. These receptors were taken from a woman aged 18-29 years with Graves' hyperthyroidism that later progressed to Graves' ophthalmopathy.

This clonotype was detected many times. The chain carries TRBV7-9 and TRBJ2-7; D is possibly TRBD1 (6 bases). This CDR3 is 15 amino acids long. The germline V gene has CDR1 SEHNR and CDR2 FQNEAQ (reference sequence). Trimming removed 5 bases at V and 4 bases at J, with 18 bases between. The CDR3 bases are TGTGCCAGCAGCCCCAACAGTGGGGGCACTTACGAGCAGTACTTC. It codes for CASSPNSGGTYEQYF.

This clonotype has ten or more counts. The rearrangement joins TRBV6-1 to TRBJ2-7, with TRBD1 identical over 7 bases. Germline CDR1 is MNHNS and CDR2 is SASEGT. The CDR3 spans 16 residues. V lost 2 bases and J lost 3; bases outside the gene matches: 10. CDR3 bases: TGTGCCAGCAGTGAATCAAAAGGACAGGTGAACTACGAGCAGTACTTC. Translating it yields CASSESKGQVNYEQYF.

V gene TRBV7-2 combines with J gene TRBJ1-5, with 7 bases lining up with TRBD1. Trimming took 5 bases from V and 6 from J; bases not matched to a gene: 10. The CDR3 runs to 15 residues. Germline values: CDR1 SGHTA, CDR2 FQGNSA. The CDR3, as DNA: TGTGCCAGCAGCAGACAGGGAATTCTGGGTCAGCCCCAGCATTTT. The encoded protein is CASSRQGILGQPQHF.

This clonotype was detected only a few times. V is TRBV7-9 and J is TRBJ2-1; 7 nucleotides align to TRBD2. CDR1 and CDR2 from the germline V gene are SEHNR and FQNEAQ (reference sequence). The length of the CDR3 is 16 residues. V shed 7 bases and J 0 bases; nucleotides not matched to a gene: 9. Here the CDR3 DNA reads TGTGCCAGCACCGGTCGGGGCGGGAGCTCCTACAATGAGCAGTTCTTC. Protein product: CASTGRGGSSYNEQFF.